This T cell receptor beta chain was profiled in a study of human T cells and chemical hapten exposure. Study information: It was small differences in pooled library volume that mainly caused per-sample TCR yields to vary.

The V end was cut by 3 bases, the J end by 4 bases, with 11 bases between. This CDR3 is built from 14 residues. Per the germline V gene, CDR1 is KGHSH and CDR2 is LQKENI. The sample's time point: pre-sensitization, week 0. Specified treatment: therapeutic diphenylcyclopropenone sensitization with weekly scalp DPC. The study extracted total RNA from unfractionated whole blood. Study results and caveats: Expanded TCRs were compared with controls, and the expanded TCRs formed significantly more large CDR3 similarity clusters.

At least ten counts were recorded for this clonotype. The antigen is not known. TCRdb called the RACE reads again in MiXCR, with one record for every CDR3 protein. The profile shows approximately 50,000 distinct CDR3 sequences, 9.6% of them singletons. This specimen consisted of whole blood, obtained in connection with sensitization to the hapten diphenylcyclopropenone (DPC). The chain joins TRBV18 to TRBJ2-3, with D tentatively TRBD1 (5 bases). The TCR originated in a young woman with alopecia areata. Some clones in this sample may be carry-over from other donors' samples. CDR3 sequence: CASSPQGRADTQYF. The CDR3 DNA is TGTGCCAGCTCACCCCAGGGAAGGGCAGATACGCAGTATTTT.